This T cell receptor beta chain was sequenced during a study of CD4+ T cells in melanoma. The protocol was immunoSEQ multiplex PCR, while the TCRdb copy is restricted to in-frame clones and leaves out a portion. The data show about 15,000 clones, about 62% seen once. Overall study results and limits: A reported correlation linked neoantigen-specific CD4+ T cells to CD8+, macrophage and B cell function. Diverse differentiation states were reported for melanoma neoantigen-specific CD4+ T cells.

As for this clone: Antigen specificity is unknown.

The source is a human donor with melanoma. The sample taken for sequencing was cells from a culture (not recorded whether cultured in vitro).

As DNA, the CDR3 is TGTGCCAGCAGCTTAGGGGATGTGGGGGGCTACGAGCAGTACTTC. Its translation: CASSLGDVGGYEQYF. This chain uses TRBV7-9 with TRBJ2-7, with a weak D call TRBD2 (6 bases). The CDR3 runs 15 residues. CDR1 is SEHNR and CDR2 is FQNEAQ in the germline V gene (reference sequence). V was clipped by 1 base and J by 3 bases, with 13 bases between them.